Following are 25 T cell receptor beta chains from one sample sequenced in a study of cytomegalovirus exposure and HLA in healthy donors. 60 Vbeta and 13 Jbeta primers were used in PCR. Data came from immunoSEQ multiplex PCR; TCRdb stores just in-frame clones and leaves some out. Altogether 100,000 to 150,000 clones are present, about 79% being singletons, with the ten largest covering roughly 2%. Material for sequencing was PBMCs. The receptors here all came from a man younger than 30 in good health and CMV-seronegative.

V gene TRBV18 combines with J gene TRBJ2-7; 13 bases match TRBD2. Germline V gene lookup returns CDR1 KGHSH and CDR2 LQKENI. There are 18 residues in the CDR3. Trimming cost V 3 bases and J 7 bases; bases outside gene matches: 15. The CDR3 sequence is CASSPYGLAGDLMGEQYF. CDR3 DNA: TGTGCCAGCTCACCGTACGGACTAGCGGGGGATCTGATGGGGGAGCAGTACTTC.

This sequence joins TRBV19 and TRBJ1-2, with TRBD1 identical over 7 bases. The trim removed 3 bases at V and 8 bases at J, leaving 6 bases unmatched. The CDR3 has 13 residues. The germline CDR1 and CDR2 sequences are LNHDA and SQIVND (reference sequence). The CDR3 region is CASSIPDRWGYTF. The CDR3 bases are TGTGCCAGTAGTATTCCGGACAGGTGGGGCTACACCTTC.

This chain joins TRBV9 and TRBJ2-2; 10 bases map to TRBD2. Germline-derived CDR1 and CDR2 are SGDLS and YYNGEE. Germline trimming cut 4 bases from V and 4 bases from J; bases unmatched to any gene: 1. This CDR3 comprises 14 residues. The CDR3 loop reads CASSPSGSTGELFF. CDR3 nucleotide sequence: TGTGCCAGCAGCCCTAGCGGGAGCACCGGGGAGCTGTTTTTT.

CDR3 residues: CANKTGYDQPQHF. In nucleotides, the CDR3 is TGTGCCAACAAAACAGGGTATGATCAGCCCCAGCATTTT. V is TRBV5-5 and J is TRBJ1-5; D possibly corresponds to TRBD1 (6 bases). The CDR3 has 13 residues. Trimming left V 9 bases short and J 5 bases short, with 15 bases between. The germline V gene encodes CDR1 SGHKS and CDR2 YYEKEE (reference sequence).

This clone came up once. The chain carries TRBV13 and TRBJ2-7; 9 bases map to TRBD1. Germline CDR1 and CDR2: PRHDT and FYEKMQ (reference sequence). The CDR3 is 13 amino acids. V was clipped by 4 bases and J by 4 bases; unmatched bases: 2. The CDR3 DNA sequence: TGTGCCAGCAGCTGGGACAGGGAGTACGAGCAGTACGTC. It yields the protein CASSWDREYEQYV.

CDR3 in amino acids: CASSLGVQRDEQFF. In DNA, the CDR3 is TGTGCCAGCAGCTTAGGGGTCCAGCGGGATGAGCAGTTCTTC. The chain is built from TRBV11-2 and TRBJ2-1; D possibly corresponds to TRBD2 (6 bases). Trimming pared 1 base from V and 8 bases from J, leaving 12 bases between. Germline CDR1 reads SGHAT; CDR2 reads FQNNGV. The CDR3 sequence is 14 residues long. Full variable domain (missing parts from reference TRBV11-2 and TRBJ2-1): EAGVAQSPRYKIIEKRQSVAFWCNPISGHATLYWYQQILGQGPKLLIQFQNNGVVDDSQLPKDRFSAERLKGVDSTLKIQPAKLEDSAVYLCASSLGVQRDEQFFGPGTRLTVL.

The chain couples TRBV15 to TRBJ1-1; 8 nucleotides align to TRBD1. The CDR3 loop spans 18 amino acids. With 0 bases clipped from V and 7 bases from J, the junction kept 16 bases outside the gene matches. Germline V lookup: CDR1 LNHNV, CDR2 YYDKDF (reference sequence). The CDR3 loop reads CATSRDLRQGSIVREAFF. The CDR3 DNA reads TGTGCCACCAGCAGAGATCTCCGACAGGGGAGTATTGTCCGTGAAGCTTTCTTT.

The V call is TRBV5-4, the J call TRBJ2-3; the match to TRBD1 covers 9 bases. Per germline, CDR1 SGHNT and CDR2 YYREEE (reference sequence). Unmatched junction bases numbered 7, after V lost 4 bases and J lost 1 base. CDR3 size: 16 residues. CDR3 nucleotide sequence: TGTGCCAGCAGCGGGGACAGGGAGTGGGGCACAGATACGCAGTATTTT. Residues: CASSGDREWGTDTQYF. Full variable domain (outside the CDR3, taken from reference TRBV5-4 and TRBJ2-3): ETGVTQSPTHLIKTRGQQVTLRCSSQSGHNTVSWYQQALGQGPQFIFQYYREEENGRGNFPPRFSGLQFPNYSSELNVNALELDDSALYLCASSGDREWGTDTQYFGPGTRLTVL.

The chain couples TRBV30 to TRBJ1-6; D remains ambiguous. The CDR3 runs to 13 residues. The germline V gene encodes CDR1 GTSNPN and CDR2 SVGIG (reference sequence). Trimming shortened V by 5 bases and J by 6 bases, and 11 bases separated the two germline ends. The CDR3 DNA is TGTGCCTGGTCTCGGACTGCTAATTCACCCCTCCACTTT. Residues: CAWSRTANSPLHF.

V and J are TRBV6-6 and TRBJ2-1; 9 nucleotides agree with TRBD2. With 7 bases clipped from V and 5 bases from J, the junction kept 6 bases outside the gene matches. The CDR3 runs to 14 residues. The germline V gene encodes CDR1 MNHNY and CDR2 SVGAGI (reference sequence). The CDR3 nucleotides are TGTGCCAGCACTATTAGCGGGAGTAACAATGAGCAGTTCTTC. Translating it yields CASTISGSNNEQFF.

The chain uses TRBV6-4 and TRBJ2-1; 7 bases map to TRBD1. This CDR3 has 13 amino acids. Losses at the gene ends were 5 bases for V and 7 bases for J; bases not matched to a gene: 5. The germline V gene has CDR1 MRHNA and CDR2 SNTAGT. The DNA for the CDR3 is TGTGCCAGCAGTCAGACAGGGTTGAATGAGCAGTTCTTC. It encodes CASSQTGLNEQFF.

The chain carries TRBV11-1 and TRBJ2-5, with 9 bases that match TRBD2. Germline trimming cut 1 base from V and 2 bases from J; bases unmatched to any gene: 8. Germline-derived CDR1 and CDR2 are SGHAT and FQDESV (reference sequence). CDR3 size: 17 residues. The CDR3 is CASSLVLAGWGQETQYF. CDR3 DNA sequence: TGTGCCAGCAGCTTAGTGCTAGCGGGATGGGGGCAAGAGACCCAGTACTTC.

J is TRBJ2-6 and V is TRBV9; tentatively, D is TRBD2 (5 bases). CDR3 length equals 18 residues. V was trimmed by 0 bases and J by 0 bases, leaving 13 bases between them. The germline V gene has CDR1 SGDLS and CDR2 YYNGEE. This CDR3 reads CASSVALGLSSGANVLTF. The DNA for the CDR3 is TGTGCCAGCAGCGTAGCTCTCGGACTCAGCTCTGGGGCCAACGTCCTGACTTTC.

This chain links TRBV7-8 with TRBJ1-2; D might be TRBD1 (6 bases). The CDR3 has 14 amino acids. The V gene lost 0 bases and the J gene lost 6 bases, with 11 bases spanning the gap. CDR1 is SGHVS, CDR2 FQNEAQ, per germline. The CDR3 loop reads CASSLALAGDGYTF. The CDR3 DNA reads TGTGCCAGCAGCTTAGCGCTGGCAGGGGATGGCTACACCTTC.

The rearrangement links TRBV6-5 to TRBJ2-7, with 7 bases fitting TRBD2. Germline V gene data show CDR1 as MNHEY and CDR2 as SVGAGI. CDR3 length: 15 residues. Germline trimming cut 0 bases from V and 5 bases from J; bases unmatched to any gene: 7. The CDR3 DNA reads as TGTGCCAGCAGTTACTCCTACGGGAGGAGGGACGAGCAGTACTTC. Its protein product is CASSYSYGRRDEQYF.

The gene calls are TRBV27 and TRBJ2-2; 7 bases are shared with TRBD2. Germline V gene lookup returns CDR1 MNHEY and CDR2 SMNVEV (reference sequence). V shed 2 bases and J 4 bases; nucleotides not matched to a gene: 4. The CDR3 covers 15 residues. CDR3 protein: CASSLRSGTTGELFF. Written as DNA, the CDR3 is TGTGCCAGCAGTTTAAGGAGCGGGACCACCGGGGAGCTGTTTTTT.

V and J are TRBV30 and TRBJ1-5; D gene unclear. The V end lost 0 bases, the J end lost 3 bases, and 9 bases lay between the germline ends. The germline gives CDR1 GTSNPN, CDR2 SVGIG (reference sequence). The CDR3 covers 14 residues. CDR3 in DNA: TGTGCCTGGAGTGTACGGGTAGTCAATCAGCCCCAGCATTTT. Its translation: CAWSVRVVNQPQHF.

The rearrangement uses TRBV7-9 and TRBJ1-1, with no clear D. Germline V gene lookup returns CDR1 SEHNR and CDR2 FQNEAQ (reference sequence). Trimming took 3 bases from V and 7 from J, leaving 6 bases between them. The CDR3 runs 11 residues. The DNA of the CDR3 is TGTGCCAGCAGCTTGGTCGGTGAAGCTTTCTTT. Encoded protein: CASSLVGEAFF.

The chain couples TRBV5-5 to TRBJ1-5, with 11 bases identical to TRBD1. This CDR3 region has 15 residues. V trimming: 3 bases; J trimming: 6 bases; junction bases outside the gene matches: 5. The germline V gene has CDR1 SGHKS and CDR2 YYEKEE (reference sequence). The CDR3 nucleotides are TGTGCCAGCAGCTCCGGGACAGGGGGAGGTCAGCCCCAGCATTTT. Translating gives CASSSGTGGGQPQHF.

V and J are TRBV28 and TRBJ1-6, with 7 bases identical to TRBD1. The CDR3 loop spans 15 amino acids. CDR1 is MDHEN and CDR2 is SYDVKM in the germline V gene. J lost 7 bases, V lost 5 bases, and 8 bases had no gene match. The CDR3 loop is CASSPATGTNSPLHF. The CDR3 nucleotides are TGTGCCAGCAGTCCCGCGACAGGGACCAATTCACCCCTCCACTTT. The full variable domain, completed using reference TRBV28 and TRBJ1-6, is DVKVTQSSRYLVKRTGEKVFLECVQDMDHENMFWYRQDPGLGLRLIYFSYDVKMKEKGDIPEGYSVSREKKERFSLILESASTNQTSMYLCASSPATGTNSPLHFGNGTRLTVT.

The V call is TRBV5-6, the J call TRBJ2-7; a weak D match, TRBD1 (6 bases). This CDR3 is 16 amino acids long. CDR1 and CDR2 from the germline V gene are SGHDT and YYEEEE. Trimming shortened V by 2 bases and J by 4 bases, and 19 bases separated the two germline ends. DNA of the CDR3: TGTGCCAGCAGCTTTGCGGACAGCGTTGCGAGGTACGAGCAGTACGTC. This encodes CASSFADSVARYEQYV.

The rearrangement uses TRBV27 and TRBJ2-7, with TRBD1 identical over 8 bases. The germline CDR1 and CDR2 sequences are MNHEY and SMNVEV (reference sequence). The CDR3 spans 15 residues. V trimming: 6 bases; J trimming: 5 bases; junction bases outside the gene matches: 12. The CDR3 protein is CASRRTRDRLDEQYF. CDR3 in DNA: TGTGCCAGCAGGAGGACCCGGGACAGGCTCGACGAGCAGTACTTC.

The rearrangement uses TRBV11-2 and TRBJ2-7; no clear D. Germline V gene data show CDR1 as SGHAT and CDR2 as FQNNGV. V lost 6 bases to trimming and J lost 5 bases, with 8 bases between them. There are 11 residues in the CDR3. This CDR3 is CASRGPHEQYF. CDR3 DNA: TGTGCCAGCAGGGGCCCCCACGAGCAGTACTTC.

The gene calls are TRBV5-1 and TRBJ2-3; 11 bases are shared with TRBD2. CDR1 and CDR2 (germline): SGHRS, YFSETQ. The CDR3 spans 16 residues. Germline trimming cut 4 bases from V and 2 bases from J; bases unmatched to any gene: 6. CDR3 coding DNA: TGCGCCAGCAGCCAAGGGACTAGCGGTCCCACAGATACGCAGTATTTT. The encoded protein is CASSQGTSGPTDTQYF.

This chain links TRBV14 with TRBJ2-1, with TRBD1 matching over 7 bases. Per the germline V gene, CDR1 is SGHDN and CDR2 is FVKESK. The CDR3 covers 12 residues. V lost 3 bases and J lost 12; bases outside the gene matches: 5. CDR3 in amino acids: CASSQQGVRQFF. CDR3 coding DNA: TGTGCCAGCAGCCAGCAGGGGGTAAGGCAGTTCTTC.